The rows below give T cell receptor beta chains drawn from one sample of a study of shared clonotypes between healthy human individuals. Sequencing used immunoSEQ multiplex PCR; TCRdb keeps in-frame clones, though not all of them. The sample comprises some 2,100,000 clones, roughly 91% of which are singletons, and under 2% rests with the top ten. Sequenced sample: naive CD8+ T cells from PBMCs. These receptors all come from a man aged 18 to 30 in good health. Some clones in this sample may be carry-over from other donors' samples. CDR3s include the opening cysteine and the closing phenylalanine or tryptophan. Fields, in order: clone size, D gene, V gene, J gene, CDR3 protein, CDR3 DNA. D genes are given only for firm matches. The size of a clone is reported for some rows only, either as once, few or many, or as a class for expanded clones.

-	TRBD1	TRBV7-9	TRBJ2-5	CASSPRDSGTQYF	TGTGCCAGCAGCCCTCGGGACAGTGGGACCCAGTACTTC
-	-	TRBV9	TRBJ1-2	CASSPQSGRVGYTF	TGTGCCAGCAGCCCCCAGTCAGGCCGGGTAGGCTACACCTTC
-	-	TRBV4-1	TRBJ1-1	CASSQTKNRQIEAFF	TGCGCCAGCAGCCAAACCAAAAACAGACAGATTGAAGCTTTCTTT
-	TRBD1	TRBV9	TRBJ2-7	CASSGGGHEQYF	TGTGCCAGCAGCGGAGGGGGCCACGAGCAGTACTTC
-	-	TRBV7-9	TRBJ1-2	CASSAFEGVYGYTF	TGTGCCAGCAGCGCCTTTGAGGGGGTGTATGGCTACACCTTC
-	-	TRBV19	TRBJ2-7	CASSIATAYEQYF	TGTGCCAGTAGTATAGCCACAGCCTACGAGCAGTACTTC
-	-	TRBV29-1	TRBJ1-1	CSVGPGSPQGTAFF	TGCAGCGTTGGTCCCGGAAGCCCACAGGGTACAGCTTTCTTT
-	-	TRBV10-2	TRBJ1-2	CASSDPAPSNGYTF	TGCGCCAGCAGTGATCCGGCTCCTTCGAATGGCTACACCTTC
-	-	TRBV29-1	TRBJ2-7	CSVLTGRRPYEQYF	TGCAGCGTTCTGACAGGCCGGCGACCCTACGAGCAGTACTTC
once	-	TRBV7-9	TRBJ1-1	CASSPGRETDPEAFF	TGTGCCAGCAGCCCGGGACGAGAAACGGATCCTGAAGCTTTCTTT
-	TRBD2	TRBV2	TRBJ2-7	CACREASGLSYEQYF	TGTGCCTGCCGAGAGGCTAGCGGATTATCCTACGAGCAGTACTTC
few	-	TRBV29-1	TRBJ1-1	CSAWGWAWKGTEAFF	TGCAGCGCTTGGGGATGGGCTTGGAAAGGGACTGAAGCTTTCTTT
-	-	TRBV9	TRBJ2-7	CASSTPRHLRSYEQYF	TGTGCCAGCAGCACCCCAAGACACCTAAGGTCCTACGAGCAGTACTTC
-	TRBD2	TRBV7-9	TRBJ2-2	CASSPTSGRNTGELFF	TGTGCCAGCAGCCCGACTAGCGGGAGGAACACCGGGGAGCTGTTTTTT
-	TRBD2	TRBV5-1	TRBJ2-2	CASSLGLAGDHANTGELFF	TGCGCCAGCAGCTTGGGACTAGCGGGAGACCATGCGAACACCGGGGAGCTGTTTTTT
-	TRBD2	TRBV5-1	TRBJ2-2	CASSGGLREATNTGELFF	TGCGCCAGCAGCGGGGGTTTGCGGGAGGCGACTAACACCGGGGAGCTGTTTTTT
-	TRBD1	TRBV4-1	TRBJ1-5	CASSQAPRTGSNQPQHF	TGCGCCAGCAGCCAAGCCCCAAGGACAGGTAGCAATCAGCCCCAGCATTTT
-	-	TRBV5-1	TRBJ1-1	CASSLRGSRGTLTEAFF	TGCGCCAGCAGCTTGAGGGGTTCCCGGGGAACACTCACTGAAGCTTTCTTT
-	-	TRBV27	TRBJ2-7	CASSDSAYEQYF	TGTGCCAGCAGCGACTCAGCCTACGAGCAGTACTTC
-	-	TRBV9	TRBJ2-3	CASSVDGLVGTSTDTQYF	TGTGCCAGCAGCGTAGACGGCCTCGTCGGGACTAGCACAGATACGCAGTATTTT
-	-	TRBV4-2	TRBJ2-7	CASSQADRYEQYF	TGTGCCAGCAGCCAAGCGGATCGATACGAGCAGTACTTC
-	-	TRBV11-2	TRBJ2-3	CASSRPQDRRTDTQYF	TGTGCCAGCAGCCGACCGCAGGACAGACGCACAGATACGCAGTATTTT
-	-	TRBV9	TRBJ2-1	CASSGSLRSREQFF	TGTGCCAGCAGCGGGAGCTTACGATCCCGTGAGCAGTTCTTC
-	-	TRBV28	TRBJ2-5	CASTLDGTPETQYF	TGTGCCAGCACCCTAGATGGGACCCCAGAGACCCAGTACTTC
-	TRBD1	TRBV4-1	TRBJ2-1	CASSPGQAWVEQFF	TGCGCCAGCAGCCCGGGACAGGCCTGGGTTGAGCAGTTCTTC
-	-	TRBV19	TRBJ2-1	CASKSHYNEQFF	TGTGCCAGTAAATCCCATTACAATGAGCAGTTCTTC
-	TRBD2	TRBV7-9	TRBJ2-1	CVLEREVSNEQFF	TGTGTTCTCGAGCGGGAGGTATCCAATGAGCAGTTCTTC
-	-	TRBV7-6	TRBJ2-3	CASSYREGYTDTQYF	TGTGCCAGCAGCTACAGGGAGGGCTACACAGATACGCAGTATTTT